These T cell receptor beta chains were read from a single sample in a study of Ad26.COV2.S vaccination and SARS-CoV-2 variants. Sequencing was performed with immunoSEQ multiplex PCR; in TCRdb, only in-frame clones are kept and a portion is missing. The sample records about 470,000 clones, less than 95% being singletons. The sequences come from peripheral blood, collected in a trial of Ad26.COV2.S vaccine versus placebo. All receptors derive from a person aged 18-60 years who received the Ad26.COV2.S COVID-19 vaccine or a placebo. CDR3s include the opening cysteine and the closing phenylalanine or tryptophan. The D gene is left open where the match is weak. The listing skips clone size in some rows; elsewhere it reads once, few, many or a size class.

D	size	J	V	CDR3	DNA
TRBD1	-	TRBJ1-2	TRBV7-8	CASSLAPGGLSYTF	TGTGCCAGCAGCTTAGCTCCAGGGGGCCTAAGCTACACCTTC
-	-	TRBJ2-5	TRBV15	CATSRAAAVETQYF	TGTGCCACCAGCAGAGCGGCGGCAGTAGAGACCCAGTACTTC
TRBD1	-	TRBJ1-2	TRBV5-6	CASSLGDRDDGYTF	TGTGCCAGCAGCTTGGGGGACAGGGACGATGGCTACACCTTC
TRBD1	-	TRBJ1-1	TRBV2	CASTQDRAATEAFF	TGTGCCAGCACCCAGGACAGGGCCGCCACTGAAGCTTTCTTT
-	-	TRBJ1-1	TRBV19	CASSILRGNTEAFF	TGTGCCAGTAGTATTCTGCGGGGGAACACTGAAGCTTTCTTT
TRBD1	-	TRBJ2-1	TRBV20-1	CSASWTGVYNEQFF	TGCAGTGCTAGTTGGACAGGGGTATACAATGAGCAGTTCTTC
-	once	TRBJ1-2	TRBV2	CASTGRTYGYTF	TGTGCCAGCACTGGGAGGACCTATGGCTACACCTTC
TRBD2	-	TRBJ2-7	TRBV27	CASSFQREGHSYEQYF	TGTGCCAGCAGTTTTCAGCGGGAGGGGCACTCCTACGAGCAGTACTTC
TRBD1	-	TRBJ1-1	TRBV7-3	CASSLDRGTEAFF	TGTGCCAGCAGCTTAGACAGGGGGACTGAAGCTTTCTTT
TRBD1	-	TRBJ2-2	TRBV28	CASSRTGRTGELFF	TGTGCCAGCAGTCGGACAGGGCGTACCGGGGAGCTGTTTTTT
-	-	TRBJ2-1	TRBV29-1	CSALTLTGGEAGGGMAYNEQFF	TGCAGCGCCCTGACATTGACAGGGGGCGAAGCGGGAGGAGGGATGGCCTACAATGAGCAGTTCTTC
-	-	TRBJ1-4	TRBV6-6	CASSPFGGRGEKLFF	TGTGCCAGCAGTCCTTTTGGGGGGAGGGGAGAAAAACTGTTTTTT
-	-	TRBJ2-7	TRBV28	CASSSGGTYEQYF	TGTGCCAGCAGTTCGGGCGGCACCTACGAGCAGTACTTC
-	-	TRBJ2-3	TRBV5-1	CASSLNQGSGTQYF	TGCGCCAGCAGCTTGAACCAGGGAAGTGGCACGCAGTATTTT
-	-	TRBJ2-3	TRBV4-2	CASSQWDGSTDTQYF	TGTGCCAGCAGCCAATGGGACGGGAGCACAGATACGCAGTATTTT
TRBD1	-	TRBJ2-7	TRBV5-5	CASSWTGTGMSGLSYEQYF	TGTGCCAGCAGCTGGACCGGGACAGGGATGAGCGGACTCTCCTACGAGCAGTACTTC
-	-	TRBJ1-2	TRBV19	CASSTRGNYGYTF	TGTGCCAGTAGTACGCGGGGGAACTATGGCTACACCTTC
-	-	TRBJ2-2	TRBV14	CASSQRTVYTGELFF	TGTGCCAGCAGCCAAAGGACCGTTTACACCGGGGAGCTGTTTTTT
-	-	TRBJ2-5	TRBV11-2	CASSLELNQETQYF	TGTGCCAGCAGCTTGGAACTAAACCAAGAGACCCAGTACTTC
-	-	TRBJ2-3	TRBV30	CAWSEITDTQYF	TGTGCCTGGAGTGAGATTACAGATACGCAGTATTTT
TRBD2	-	TRBJ2-7	TRBV5-1	CASGLAGGGPLSYEQYF	TGCGCCAGCGGACTAGCGGGGGGCGGGCCCCTCTCCTACGAGCAGTACTTC
TRBD2	-	TRBJ2-1	TRBV7-2	CASSLRTSGVLGVEQFF	TGTGCCAGCAGCTTAAGGACTAGCGGGGTTTTGGGGGTTGAGCAGTTCTTC
TRBD2	-	TRBJ2-2	TRBV2	CASSEERETGELFF	TGTGCCAGCAGTGAAGAGCGGGAAACCGGGGAGCTGTTTTTT
-	-	TRBJ2-5	TRBV24-1	CATSDWQQETQYF	TGTGCCACCAGTGATTGGCAGCAAGAGACCCAGTACTTC
TRBD1	few	TRBJ2-7	TRBV27	CASSLSGGEQYF	TGTGCCAGCAGTCTCTCAGGGGGCGAGCAGTACTTC
-	-	TRBJ1-1	TRBV25-1	CASSDRSPLATEAFF	TGTGCCAGCAGTGACCGAAGTCCCTTAGCGACTGAAGCTTTCTTT
-	once	TRBJ2-3	TRBV20-1	CSAGHTDTQYF	TGCAGTGCGGGGCACACAGATACGCAGTATTTT
TRBD2	-	TRBJ2-1	TRBV7-2	CASSPGGLAGRRQFF	TGTGCCAGCAGCCCCGGCGGACTAGCGGGACGTAGGCAGTTCTTC
-	-	TRBJ2-1	TRBV7-2	CASSLEASVSYNEQFF	TGTGCCAGCAGCTTAGAGGCTAGCGTCTCCTACAATGAGCAGTTCTTC
-	-	TRBJ2-4	TRBV18	CASSTGAKNIQYF	TGTGCCAGCTCGACTGGAGCCAAAAACATTCAGTACTTC
-	-	TRBJ2-3	TRBV27	CASSIGTWRNTDTQYF	TGTGCCAGCAGCATCGGGACTTGGAGGAACACAGATACGCAGTATTTT
TRBD2	-	TRBJ2-1	TRBV19	CASSLASGISEQFF	TGTGCCAGTAGTTTGGCTAGCGGGATTTCTGAGCAGTTCTTC
-	-	TRBJ2-7	TRBV9	CAAPGVSYEQYF	TGTGCCGCCCCGGGGGTATCCTACGAGCAGTACTTC
-	-	TRBJ1-5	TRBV5-8	CASSLGSNGDQPQHF	TGTGCCAGCAGCTTGGGAAGTAACGGCGATCAGCCCCAGCATTTT
-	-	TRBJ2-3	TRBV6-4	CASSDRLGATDTQYF	TGTGCCAGCAGTGACCGACTAGGGGCCACAGATACGCAGTATTTT
TRBD2	-	TRBJ2-3	TRBV5-4	CASSLLAGSTDTQYF	TGTGCCAGCAGCTTGTTAGCGGGCAGCACAGATACGCAGTATTTT
TRBD1	-	TRBJ1-2	TRBV29-1	CSVEKVEQGAMGYTF	TGCAGCGTTGAAAAGGTAGAACAGGGGGCAATGGGCTACACCTTC
-	-	TRBJ2-7	TRBV24-1	CATSGGSNEQYF	TGTGCCACCAGTGGAGGGTCGAACGAGCAGTACTTC
-	once	TRBJ1-2	TRBV28	CASSSINSLLANYGYTF	TGTGCCAGCAGTTCCATCAACAGCCTTCTCGCTAACTATGGCTACACCTTC
-	-	TRBJ1-3	TRBV11-1	CASSLDGRASGNTIYF	TGTGCCAGCAGCTTAGATGGACGGGCCTCTGGAAACACCATATATTTT
TRBD2	-	TRBJ2-2	TRBV20-1	CSASDGLDTGELFF	TGCAGTGCTAGTGATGGACTAGACACCGGGGAGCTGTTTTTT
-	-	TRBJ1-5	TRBV30	CAWSDSRGTPYQRHF	TGTGCCTGGAGCGACTCGAGGGGGACCCCGTATCAGAGGCATTTT
TRBD1	-	TRBJ1-3	TRBV6-5	CASSYQGQPGNTIYF	TGTGCCAGCAGTTACCAGGGACAGCCTGGAAACACCATATATTTT
-	-	TRBJ1-4	TRBV5-1	CASSLGREGEKLFF	TGCGCCAGCAGCTTGGGACGCGAGGGGGAAAAACTGTTTTTT
-	-	TRBJ1-1	TRBV19	CASSSRHLMNTEAFF	TGTGCCAGTAGTAGCAGGCACCTCATGAACACTGAAGCTTTCTTT
TRBD2	-	TRBJ2-7	TRBV10-1	CASSPGTSGRYTYEQYF	TGCGCCAGCAGTCCCGGGACTAGCGGGAGGTATACCTACGAGCAGTACTTC
TRBD1	-	TRBJ1-6	TRBV5-1	CASSLRTGTDSPLHF	TGCGCCAGCAGCTTACGGACAGGGACGGATTCACCCCTCCACTTT